The 28 T cell receptor beta chains below were found in one sample sequenced in a study of blood T cell repertoires in COVID-19. Libraries were prepared by immunoSEQ multiplex PCR; TCRdb keeps only in-frame clonotypes and omits some of them. The table shows more than 110,000 clones, with approximately 90% occurring only once. Input material: PBMCs or T cells enriched from blood (not recorded which). The receptor source for this set is a man aged 45-65 years who had recovered from COVID-19.

This clone occurred a few times. J is TRBJ2-2 and V is TRBV4-1; D gene ambiguous. The germline V gene has CDR1 MGHRA and CDR2 YSYEKL. Trimming took 1 base from V and 5 from J, leaving 8 bases between them. CDR3 length equals 14 residues. The CDR3: CASSQAPVTGELFF. Written as DNA, the CDR3 is TGCGCCAGCAGCCAAGCCCCTGTTACCGGGGAGCTGTTTTTT.

The chain couples TRBV15 to TRBJ2-1; 8 bases agree with TRBD2. Trimming took 0 bases from V and 10 from J; bases not matched to a gene: 17. This CDR3 is 18 amino acids long. Germline lookup yields CDR1 LNHNV and CDR2 YYDKDF (reference sequence). The CDR3 loop is CATSRDGGVGGASGEQFF. The CDR3 DNA reads TGTGCCACCAGCAGAGATGGGGGAGTTGGCGGGGCTAGCGGGGAGCAGTTCTTC.

CDR3: CASSFDREKLFF. For the CDR3, the DNA is TGTGCCAGCAGCTTTGACAGGGAAAAACTGTTTTTT. The chain employs TRBV5-5 and TRBJ1-4, with D maybe TRBD1 (6 bases). Germline lookup yields CDR1 SGHKS and CDR2 YYEKEE (reference sequence). Trimming pared 2 bases from V and 8 bases from J, leaving 7 bases between. The CDR3 covers 12 residues.

The chain recombines TRBV29-1 with TRBJ1-4; TRBD1 matches 9 bases. J lost 6 bases, V lost 6 bases, and 8 bases had no gene match. The CDR3 consists of 14 residues. Germline V CDR1 and CDR2: SQVTM, ANQGSEA. CDR3 amino acids: CSVRRDREYEKLFF. The DNA for the CDR3 is TGCAGCGTCCGCCGGGACAGGGAGTATGAAAAACTGTTTTTT.

J is TRBJ2-1 and V is TRBV5-1; D is perhaps TRBD1 (6 bases). The CDR3 runs to 13 residues. Trimming left V 3 bases short and J 6 bases short, with 10 bases between. Germline lookup yields CDR1 SGHRS and CDR2 YFSETQ. CDR3 nucleotides: TGCGCCAGCAGCTCGCAGGGGTTCAATGAGCAGTTCTTC. Its translation is CASSSQGFNEQFF.

The V and J genes are TRBV19 and TRBJ2-3, with D possibly matching TRBD1 (6 bases). Trimming stripped 6 bases from V and 3 bases from J, with 19 bases between. The CDR3 runs 16 residues. Germline V CDR1 and CDR2: LNHDA, SQIVND (reference sequence). CDR3 sequence reads: CASSGATGFLTDTQYF. The CDR3 bases are TGTGCCAGTAGCGGAGCAACAGGGTTTTTAACAGATACGCAGTATTTT.

This chain uses TRBV7-2 with TRBJ1-3; D ambiguous. CDR3 length equals 15 residues. Trimming stripped 0 bases from V and 4 bases from J, with 10 bases between. Germline values: CDR1 SGHTA, CDR2 FQGNSA. For the CDR3, the DNA is TGTGCCAGCAGCTTAGCTGGGCGTCCAGGAAACACCATATATTTT. Its translation: CASSLAGRPGNTIYF.

The chain has TRBV27 and TRBJ1-6; tentatively, D is TRBD1 (5 bases). V was clipped by 3 bases and J by 10 bases, with 13 bases between them. Germline loops: CDR1 MNHEY, CDR2 SMNVEV (reference sequence). The length of the CDR3 is 14 residues. CDR3 DNA sequence: TGTGCCAGCAGTTTCCGGCAGGGTCGCTCACCCCTCCACTTT. It codes for CASSFRQGRSPLHF.

This clone was seen more than once but under ten times. The chain is built from TRBV9 and TRBJ1-4, with 9 bases fitting TRBD1. CDR3 size: 14 residues. The V gene's germline CDR1 is SGDLS and CDR2 YYNGEE. V lost 6 bases to trimming and J lost 7 bases; unmatched junction nucleotides: 7. CDR3 in amino acids: CASNPGTGSEKLFF. The CDR3 DNA sequence: TGTGCCAGCAATCCAGGGACAGGGTCTGAAAAACTGTTTTTT. The whole variable domain, remainder taken from reference TRBV9 and TRBJ1-4, is DSGVTQTPKHLITATGQRVTLRCSPRSGDLSVYWYQQSLDQGLQFLIQYYNGEERAKGNILERFSAQQFPDLHSELNLSSLELGDSALYFCASNPGTGSEKLFFGSGTQLSVL.

The chain has TRBV24-1 and TRBJ1-1, with 9 bases matching TRBD1. Germline CDR1 reads KGHDR; CDR2 reads SFDVKD. The CDR3 covers 18 residues. J lost 1 base, V lost 7 bases, and 15 bases had no gene match. The CDR3 reads CATSRITGTGQKNTEAFF. CDR3 coding DNA: TGTGCCACCAGCCGAATAACCGGGACAGGGCAAAAGAACACTGAAGCTTTCTTT.

The chain recombines TRBV28 with TRBJ1-5; D call uncertain. The CDR3 length is 15 residues. V gave up 4 bases and J gave up 0 bases, with 10 bases separating them. Germline-derived CDR1 and CDR2 are MDHEN and SYDVKM. CDR3 protein: CASSSEKHSNQPQHF. DNA for the CDR3: TGTGCCAGCAGTTCGGAGAAGCATAGCAATCAGCCCCAGCATTTT. The full variable domain, rest sourced from reference TRBV28 and TRBJ1-5, is DVKVTQSSRYLVKRTGEKVFLECVQDMDHENMFWYRQDPGLGLRLIYFSYDVKMKEKGDIPEGYSVSREKKERFSLILESASTNQTSMYLCASSSEKHSNQPQHFGDGTRLSIL.

This chain uses TRBV9 with TRBJ2-2; D unresolved. V dropped 0 bases and J dropped 9 bases, with 9 bases sitting between them. In germline, CDR1 is SGDLS, CDR2 YYNGEE. There are 13 residues in the CDR3. The CDR3 reads CASSVGAFRELFF. In DNA, the CDR3 is TGTGCCAGCAGCGTAGGGGCTTTCCGGGAGCTGTTTTTT.

V usage is TRBV5-4 and J usage is TRBJ2-3; D gene unclear. V lost 5 bases and J 1 base, leaving 17 bases between the germline ends. The CDR3 sequence is 16 residues long. From germline, CDR1 is SGHNT and CDR2 YYREEE (reference sequence). CDR3 sequence: CASRPRLVSRTDTQYF. The CDR3 DNA is TGTGCCAGCAGGCCTCGCCTAGTAAGTCGCACAGATACGCAGTATTTT.

This chain joins TRBV5-6 and TRBJ1-4; TRBD1 is a possible D gene (6 bases). The CDR3 has 14 amino acids. The V gene's germline CDR1 is SGHDT and CDR2 YYEEEE. Trimming took 2 bases from V and 7 from J, leaving 12 bases between them. The CDR3, as DNA: TGTGCCAGCAGCTTCGACAGGTTATCTGAAAAACTGTTTTTT. Translation gives CASSFDRLSEKLFF.

A word on this clone: One junction end disagrees with the germline gene, perhaps due to a read error. This chain links TRBV3-1 (or the pseudogene TRBV3-2) with TRBJ2-1; 7 positions match TRBD1. CDR1 LGHDT and CDR2 YNNKEL come from the germline V gene (reference sequence). The CDR3 contains 13 residues. CDR3 nucleotide sequence: TGTGCCAGCAGCCAAGGGCTACGGGACAGTTTAGTCTTC. This codes for CASSQGLRDSLVF.

The chain uses TRBV2 and TRBJ1-4; 8 bases match TRBD1. Per germline, CDR1 SNHLY and CDR2 FYNNEI. Trimming took 7 bases from V and 3 from J; bases not matched to a gene: 4. This CDR3 has 14 residues. The DNA for the CDR3 is TGTGCCAGCACTAAGGACAGGGCTAATGAAAAACTGTTTTTT. This sequence encodes CASTKDRANEKLFF. Supplemented by reference TRBV2 and TRBJ1-4, the full variable domain reads EPEVTQTPSHQVTQMGQEVILRCVPISNHLYFYWYRQILGQKVEFLVSFYNNEISEKSEIFDDQFSVERPDGSNFTLKIRSTKLEDSAMYFCASTKDRANEKLFFGSGTQLSVL.

The chain recombines TRBV15 with TRBJ1-5; no firm D call. In germline, CDR1 is LNHNV, CDR2 YYDKDF (reference sequence). The CDR3 is 15 residues long. V lost 6 bases to trimming and J lost 4 bases, with 16 bases between them. The CDR3 coding sequence is TGTGCCACCAGTCCAAGAGGAGGCCTAAATCAGCCCCAGCATTTT. It is translated as CATSPRGGLNQPQHF.

This clone has a handful of counts. J is TRBJ2-5 and V is TRBV4-2, with D tentatively TRBD2 (6 bases). The germline V and J ends were trimmed by 5 bases and 9 bases, with 19 bases remaining between them. Germline CDR1 and CDR2: LGHNA and YNFKEQ. This CDR3 region has 14 residues. The CDR3 DNA reads as TGTGCCAGCAGCGCCCGGACTACCTCTGATTCCCAGTACTTC. It specifies CASSARTTSDSQYF.

The gene calls are TRBV28 and TRBJ2-2; a possible D gene is TRBD2 (6 bases). CDR1 and CDR2 from the germline V gene are MDHEN and SYDVKM. V lost 6 bases to trimming and J lost 13 bases, with 15 bases between them. The CDR3 consists of 12 residues. The CDR3 sequence is CASRDAQEGLFF. The CDR3 DNA is TGTGCCAGCAGGGACGCCCAGGAGGGGCTGTTTTTT.

This clone showed up just once. The rearrangement links TRBV7-8 to TRBJ2-7, with TRBD1 matching 9 bases. CDR3 length: 13 amino acids. With V trimmed by 5 bases and J by 5 bases, 4 bases remained unmatched. Germline values: CDR1 SGHVS, CDR2 FQNEAQ. CDR3 residues: CASSLTGGNEQYV. DNA for the CDR3: TGTGCCAGCAGCCTAACAGGGGGCAACGAGCAGTACGTC.

V and J are TRBV5-1 and TRBJ1-2; tentative D call: TRBD1 (5 bases). This CDR3 has 15 amino acids. V was cut by 1 base and J by 2 bases, with 12 bases left in between. The germline CDR1 and CDR2 sequences are SGHRS and YFSETQ. The CDR3 region has the DNA TGCGCCAGCAGCTTGATTCCTTGGGGCAACTATGGCTACACCTTC. Translation gives CASSLIPWGNYGYTF.

This chain links TRBV7-2 with TRBJ1-2; D possibly corresponds to TRBD1 (6 bases). CDR1 and CDR2 (germline): SGHTA, FQGNSA. The V end was cut by 0 bases, the J end by 4 bases, with 12 bases between. CDR3 length: 15 residues. The chain's CDR3 is CASSLAGSGAYGYTF. In DNA form, the CDR3 reads TGTGCCAGCAGCTTAGCGGGTTCAGGGGCCTATGGCTACACCTTC.

V usage is TRBV19 and J usage is TRBJ1-2; no firm D call. Trimming took off 3 bases at V and 7 bases at J, with 12 bases between the two ends. The CDR3 loop spans 13 amino acids. Per germline, CDR1 LNHDA and CDR2 SQIVND (reference sequence). CDR3 in amino acids: CASSISKNGGYTF. For the CDR3, the DNA is TGTGCCAGTAGTATCTCTAAGAACGGTGGCTACACCTTC.

This clone was observed once. The chain is built from TRBV30 and TRBJ1-6, with D tentatively TRBD1 (6 bases). V lost 7 bases and J lost 7, with 14 bases in between. This CDR3 has 13 amino acids. CDR1 GTSNPN and CDR2 SVGIG come from the germline V gene (reference sequence). The CDR3 DNA reads as TGTGCCTCAACGACAGGACCCAATTCACCCCTCCACTTT. It specifies CASTTGPNSPLHF.

This rearrangement joins TRBV30 to TRBJ1-4; D unresolved. Trimming stripped 5 bases from V and 0 bases from J, with 7 bases between. Germline V CDR1 and CDR2: GTSNPN, SVGIG (reference sequence). The CDR3 covers 13 residues. The CDR3 DNA is TGTGCCTGGGTAGCTGCAACTAATGAAAAACTGTTTTTT. Protein: CAWVAATNEKLFF. The full variable domain, its missing parts supplied by reference TRBV30 and TRBJ1-4, is SQTIHQWPATLVQPVGSPLSLECTVEGTSNPNLYWYRQAAGRGLQLLFYSVGIGQISSEVPQNLSASRPQDRQFILSSKKLLLSDSGFYLCAWVAATNEKLFFGSGTQLSVL.

The chain combines TRBV6-5 with TRBJ2-7; TRBD2 matches 9 bases. This CDR3 comprises 14 residues. The J segment lost 3 bases and the V segment lost 4 bases, leaving 4 bases of the junction unmatched. Germline CDR1 MNHEY, CDR2 SVGAGI. This CDR3 reads CASSSSGRNYEQYF. CDR3 DNA: TGTGCCAGCAGTTCGAGCGGGAGGAACTACGAGCAGTACTTC.

CDR3 amino acids: CASSTDRGRTFF. CDR3 nucleotide sequence: TGTGCCAGCAGCACGGACAGGGGGCGAACTTTCTTT. The chain has TRBV7-3 and TRBJ1-1; 11 nucleotides align to TRBD1. CDR1 is SGHTA, CDR2 FQGTGA, per germline. The CDR3 totals 12 residues. The ends lost 5 bases at V and 12 bases at J; junction bases unmatched: 5. Based on the CDR3 plus reference TRBV7-3 and TRBJ1-1, the full variable domain is GAGVSQTPSNKVTEKGKYVELRCDPISGHTALYWYRQSLGQGPEFLIYFQGTGAADDSGLPNDRFFAVRPEGSVSTLKIQRTERGDSAVYLCASSTDRGRTFFGQGTRLTVV.

The rearrangement links TRBV7-2 to TRBJ2-1, with 15 bases fitting TRBD2. The germline CDR1 and CDR2 sequences are SGHTA and FQGNSA. Trimming at V came to 5 bases and at J to 15 bases, leaving 8 bases not matched to a gene. The CDR3 extends over 14 amino acids. Here the CDR3 DNA reads TGTGCCAGCAGCCAAGGACTAGCGGGAGGGCTTTTGTTCTTC. Protein: CASSQGLAGGLLFF.